A single sample gave rise to the 22 T cell receptor beta chains below, sequenced in a study of regulatory T cells in long-lasting Graves disease. Investigators prepared the TCR beta libraries by applying iRepertoire HTBI primers and Arm-PCR of CDR3 regions. TCRdb re-analysed the multiplex PCR reads in MiXCR, keeping a single row per CDR3 protein. The sample records about 470,000 distinct CDR3 sequences, around 20% being singletons. Time point given: persistent/refractory GD, antithyroid drugs over 5 years with positive TRAb. The TCR library was made from RNA extracted from PBMCs. Sequenced material: peripheral blood mononuclear cells (PBMCs), taken when the disease was refractory, from a patient treated with antithyroid drugs. Receptor source: a female donor with Graves disease.

This CDR3 is CASSSDRSGNEQFF. The CDR3, as DNA: TGTGCCAGCAGCTCGGACAGGAGCGGAAATGAGCAGTTCTTC. The rearrangement uses TRBV28 and TRBJ2-1; 7 positions match TRBD1. This CDR3 has 14 residues. Losses at the gene ends were 6 bases for V and 7 bases for J; bases not matched to a gene: 9. Germline V gene data show CDR1 as MDHEN and CDR2 as SYDVKM.

This clonotype was observed a handful of times. The genes are TRBV9 and TRBJ2-7; possible D gene TRBD2, 5 bases. V lost 2 bases and J 7 bases, leaving 13 bases between the germline ends. There are 13 residues in the CDR3. The germline CDR1 and CDR2 sequences are SGDLS and YYNGEE. The CDR3 is CASSVYQTGEQYF. Written as DNA, the CDR3 is TGTGCCAGCAGCGTCTATCAAACGGGGGAGCAGTACTTC.

This clonotype has ten or more counts. The gene calls are TRBV28 and TRBJ1-2, with D perhaps TRBD1 (5 bases). CDR3 length equals 12 residues. V shed 10 bases and J shed 7 bases, with 16 bases lying between them. Germline values: CDR1 MDHEN, CDR2 SYDVKM. CDR3 residues: CATHPQRGGYTF. In DNA form, the CDR3 reads TGTGCCACCCACCCTCAGAGGGGTGGCTACACCTTC.

This clonotype was observed many times. The chain employs TRBV27 and TRBJ1-6; 7 positions match TRBD1. There are 16 residues in the CDR3. Trimming cost V 4 bases and J 9 bases; bases outside gene matches: 12. Germline assignment: CDR1 MNHEY and CDR2 SMNVEV (reference sequence). CDR3 bases: TGTGCCAGCAGTTCAAAGACAGGGAGCGGTCGTTCACCCCTCCACTTT. Translated: CASSSKTGSGRSPLHF.

This clonotype came up a few times. The V call is TRBV9, the J call TRBJ2-7; the D gene is possibly TRBD2 (8 bases). The CDR3 sequence is 15 residues long. CDR1 and CDR2 (germline): SGDLS, YYNGEE. Trimming cost V 4 bases and J 3 bases, with 17 bases left between them. Here the CDR3 DNA reads TGTGCCAGCAGCCCGGGGGGGACAGCTAACTACGAGCAGTACTTC. The encoded protein is CASSPGGTANYEQYF.

The chain is built from TRBV11-2 and TRBJ1-6, with TRBD1 as a possible D gene (6 bases). V lost 1 base and J lost 10, with 14 bases in between. Germline CDR1 and CDR2: SGHAT and FQNNGV. This CDR3 has 15 amino acids. CDR3 in amino acids: CASSLVGAIGSPLHF. CDR3 bases: TGTGCCAGCAGCTTAGTGGGGGCCATAGGGTCACCCCTCCACTTT.

This clonotype was found many times. The chain joins TRBV6-2 or TRBV6-3 to TRBJ1-1; the D gene is possibly TRBD1 (6 bases). Trimming shortened V by 4 bases and J by 6 bases, and 15 bases separated the two germline ends. The CDR3 length is 14 residues. CDR1 is MNHEY, CDR2 SVGEGT, per germline. CDR3 amino acids: CASSFRTGTSEAFF. Written as DNA, the CDR3 is TGTGCCAGCAGTTTTCGAACAGGGACCTCTGAAGCTTTCTTT.

This clonotype has just a few counts. The gene calls are TRBV20-1 and TRBJ2-7; D may be TRBD2 (6 bases). Trimming cost V 3 bases and J 7 bases, with 22 bases left between them. CDR1 and CDR2 (germline): DFQATT, SNEGSKA (reference sequence). The CDR3 extends over 15 amino acids. The CDR3 region has the DNA TGCAGTGCTAGCGGCCAGCTCATTTGGGGAGGAGAGCAGTACTTC. This sequence encodes CSASGQLIWGGEQYF.

This clonotype was seen a single time. V usage is TRBV28 and J usage is TRBJ2-1; D gene unclear. Trimming took 6 bases from V and 6 from J, leaving 15 bases between them. CDR3 length: 14 residues. Germline CDR1 is MDHEN and CDR2 is SYDVKM. This CDR3 reads CASRPAGQINEQFF. The CDR3 DNA reads TGTGCCAGCAGACCTGCTGGGCAGATCAATGAGCAGTTCTTC.

This clonotype turned up a few times. The chain has TRBV6-1 and TRBJ1-2; TRBD1 aligns across 7 bases. Germline V gene data show CDR1 as MNHNS and CDR2 as SASEGT. This CDR3 is built from 13 residues. With V trimmed by 7 bases and J by 7 bases, 9 bases remained unmatched. CDR3 sequence reads: CASKKTGIGGYTF. The CDR3 nucleotides are TGTGCCAGCAAGAAGACAGGGATTGGTGGCTACACCTTC.

The sample holds a few counts of this clonotype. The chain carries TRBV27 and TRBJ1-6, with D maybe TRBD1 (5 bases). Germline V lookup: CDR1 MNHEY, CDR2 SMNVEV (reference sequence). Trimming left V 6 bases short and J 7 bases short, with 13 bases between. The CDR3 sequence is 14 residues long. CDR3: CASRPGLRNSPLHF. In DNA, the CDR3 is TGTGCCAGCAGGCCGGGACTGAGAAATTCACCCCTCCACTTT.

This clonotype was seen more than once but under ten times. The chain employs TRBV28 and TRBJ2-2; 7 nucleotides align to TRBD1. CDR1 MDHEN and CDR2 SYDVKM come from the germline V gene. V was clipped by 1 base and J by 3 bases; unmatched bases: 8. CDR3 size: 17 residues. The CDR3 here is CASSLFSPRGYTGELFF. CDR3 bases: TGTGCCAGCAGTTTATTTTCCCCCAGGGGGTACACCGGGGAGCTGTTTTTT.

The rearrangement joins TRBV5-1 to TRBJ1-2; D is ambiguous. This CDR3 has 15 amino acids. Trimming pared 1 base from V and 0 bases from J, leaving 10 bases between. Looked up from germline, CDR1 is SGHRS and CDR2 is YFSETQ. CDR3 residues: CASSLNPEANYGYTF. CDR3 nucleotide sequence: TGCGCCAGCAGCTTGAATCCAGAAGCTAACTATGGCTACACCTTC. The full variable domain, completed using reference TRBV5-1 and TRBJ1-2, is KAGVTQTPRYLIKTRGQQVTLSCSPISGHRSVSWYQQTPGQGLQFLFEYFSETQRNKGNFPGRFSGRQFSNSRSEMNVSTLELGDSALYLCASSLNPEANYGYTFGSGTRLTVV.

This clonotype showed up just a few times. The DNA is omitted, as the CDR3 cannot be located on it reliably, and the CDR3 follows TCRdb's listing. V and J are TRBV30 and TRBJ1-1; the table's D call TRBD1 went unverified against the DNA. The germline V gene has CDR1 GTSNPN and CDR2 SVGIG (reference sequence). The CDR3 has 12 residues if both end residues are counted. The CDR3 sequence is CAFRARETEAFF.

This clonotype was recorded a few times. The chain couples TRBV18 to TRBJ2-7; TRBD2 matches at 11 bases. V trimming: 4 bases; J trimming: 3 bases; junction bases outside the gene matches: 8. This CDR3 is 16 amino acids long. Germline assignment: CDR1 KGHSH and CDR2 LQKENI. The CDR3 nucleotides read TGTGCCAGCTCACGAACCGCGGGACTAGCGGTCTACGAGCAGTACTTC. Protein: CASSRTAGLAVYEQYF.

The chain carries TRBV10-3 and TRBJ2-7; 7 bases are a match to TRBD1. The CDR3 extends over 13 amino acids. Germline V gene lookup returns CDR1 ENHRY and CDR2 SYGVKD. V dropped 6 bases and J dropped 6; count of bases not matched to a gene: 8. The CDR3 loop reads CAIRVTGDGEQYF. DNA for the CDR3: TGTGCCATCAGGGTAACAGGGGACGGCGAGCAGTACTTC.

The rearrangement links TRBV2 to TRBJ2-1; 8 bases line up with TRBD2. The V and J ends lost 7 bases and 6 bases, in that order; junction bases with no gene match: 5. This CDR3 has 13 residues. Germline CDR1 is SNHLY and CDR2 is FYNNEI. CDR3 coding DNA: TGTGCCAGCACCCCCGGGACTAGCAATGAGCAGTTCTTC. Protein: CASTPGTSNEQFF.

V is TRBV7-3 and J is TRBJ2-7, with a possible D match to TRBD1 (6 bases). Trimming removed 5 bases at V and 3 bases at J, with 11 bases between. This CDR3 is built from 13 residues. Germline CDR1 is SGHTA and CDR2 is FQGTGA. CDR3 in amino acids: CASSARDNYEQYF. In nucleotides, the CDR3 is TGTGCCAGCAGCGCCCGGGACAACTACGAGCAGTACTTC.

This clonotype is a singleton in its sample. A read error may produce the germline difference seen at one junction end. This sequence joins TRBV5-5 and TRBJ1-1; the D gene is possibly TRBD1 (6 bases). This CDR3 spans 14 amino acids. CDR1 and CDR2 (germline): SGHKS, YYEKEE (reference sequence). Here the CDR3 reads CAGSLTGMNTEAFF. CDR3 nucleotide sequence: TGCGCCGGCAGCTTAACAGGGATGAACACTGAAGCTTTCTTT.

This clonotype was detected many times. This chain joins TRBV28 and TRBJ1-2; D is uncertain. From germline, CDR1 is MDHEN and CDR2 SYDVKM. V was shortened by 6 bases and J by 6 bases, with 20 bases between the two germline ends. CDR3 length equals 15 residues. CDR3 sequence: CASREDRGIWDGYTF. The CDR3 coding sequence is TGTGCCAGCAGAGAGGACCGCGGTATTTGGGATGGCTACACCTTC.

The chain links TRBV20-1 to TRBJ2-2; possible D gene TRBD2, 6 bases. Trimming stripped 8 bases from V and 0 bases from J, with 16 bases between. The germline V gene encodes CDR1 DFQATT and CDR2 SNEGSKA (reference sequence). This CDR3 region has 15 residues. This CDR3 is CSTYDSGANTGELFF. DNA of the CDR3: TGCAGTACCTACGATAGCGGCGCGAACACCGGGGAGCTGTTTTTT.

The J gene is TRBJ2-7, the V gene TRBV27, with D possibly being TRBD1 (6 bases). The length of the CDR3 is 16 residues. CDR1 and CDR2 (germline): MNHEY, SMNVEV (reference sequence). The V end was cut by 2 bases, the J end by 7 bases, with 21 bases between. CDR3 loop: CASSLVTGHGVREQYF. The CDR3 coding sequence is TGTGCCAGCAGTTTAGTGACGGGACACGGGGTGAGGGAGCAGTACTTC.